What follows are 7 T cell receptor beta chains derived from one specimen sequenced in a study of beta chain features in type 1 diabetes. The authors reverse transcribed all of the isolated RNA, so sequencing captured expressed TCRB transcripts. Assay used: immunoSEQ multiplex PCR; TCRdb lists only in-frame clones, some missing. The sample gives hundreds of thousands of clones, 15% of which show up once; around 0.095% is in the top ten. Sequencing input: naive CD4+ T cells from blood. The receptor source for this set is a young man in good health.

The chain uses TRBV4-2 and TRBJ2-7; a possible D gene is TRBD1 (6 bases). CDR1 and CDR2 (germline): LGHNA, YNFKEQ. V was trimmed by 1 base and J by 0 bases, leaving 22 bases between them. The CDR3 loop spans 19 amino acids. The CDR3 nucleotides are TGTGCCAGCAGCCAAGCGGTCCTGATGGGCAGGGGCCCCTCCTACGAGCAGTACTTC. Translated: CASSQAVLMGRGPSYEQYF.

The J gene is TRBJ2-3, the V gene TRBV7-9, with 9 bases aligning to TRBD2. J was trimmed by 0 bases and V by 5 bases; bases with no gene match: 9. The CDR3 covers 17 residues. Germline V gene sequence: CDR1 SEHNR, CDR2 FQNEAQ (reference sequence). CDR3 protein: CASSPGLAQPSTDTQYF. CDR3 coding DNA: TGTGCCAGCAGCCCCGGACTAGCGCAACCTAGCACAGATACGCAGTATTTT.

The chain is built from TRBV27 and TRBJ2-7; D call uncertain. The CDR3 runs to 13 residues. Trimming left V 5 bases short and J 6 bases short, with 14 bases between. Germline CDR1 MNHEY, CDR2 SMNVEV (reference sequence). CDR3 nucleotides: TGTGCCAGCAGTAGCCCCAGTCGAGTCGAGCAGTACTTC. Its translation is CASSSPSRVEQYF.

The V gene is TRBV6-5, the J gene TRBJ2-3; D perhaps matches TRBD1 (6 bases). This CDR3 contains 15 residues. Trimming removed 6 bases from V and 2 bases from J, with 15 bases in between. Germline CDR1 and CDR2: MNHEY and SVGAGI. CDR3 amino acids: CASRPGQIYTDTQYF. The DNA for the CDR3 is TGTGCCAGCAGACCCGGACAGATATACACAGATACGCAGTATTTT.

Written as DNA, the CDR3 is TGTGCCAGCTCACCGGGTAGTGGCTACACCTTC. This translates into CASSPGSGYTF. V is TRBV18 and J is TRBJ1-2; D not resolved. Looked up from germline, CDR1 is KGHSH and CDR2 is LQKENI. V was shortened by 3 bases and J by 7 bases, with 6 bases between the two germline ends. The CDR3 length is 11 residues.

This clone was detected ten times or more. This chain joins TRBV18 and TRBJ2-3, with TRBD2 as a possible D gene (5 bases). Germline values: CDR1 KGHSH, CDR2 LQKENI. The CDR3 runs 15 residues. Trimming pared 1 base from V and 0 bases from J, leaving 8 bases between. The CDR3: CASSPQSSSTDTQYF. The CDR3 coding sequence is TGTGCCAGCTCACCACAGTCTAGCAGCACAGATACGCAGTATTTT.

This clone showed up just a few times. The chain combines TRBV4-1 with TRBJ2-7; 7 positions agree with TRBD1. Trimming at V came to 4 bases and at J to 0 bases, leaving 6 bases not matched to a gene. Germline V gives CDR1 MGHRA, CDR2 YSYEKL. This CDR3 region has 15 residues. The CDR3 sequence: CASSPQTGRSYEQYF. The CDR3 nucleotides are TGCGCCAGCAGCCCCCAGACAGGGCGCTCCTACGAGCAGTACTTC.